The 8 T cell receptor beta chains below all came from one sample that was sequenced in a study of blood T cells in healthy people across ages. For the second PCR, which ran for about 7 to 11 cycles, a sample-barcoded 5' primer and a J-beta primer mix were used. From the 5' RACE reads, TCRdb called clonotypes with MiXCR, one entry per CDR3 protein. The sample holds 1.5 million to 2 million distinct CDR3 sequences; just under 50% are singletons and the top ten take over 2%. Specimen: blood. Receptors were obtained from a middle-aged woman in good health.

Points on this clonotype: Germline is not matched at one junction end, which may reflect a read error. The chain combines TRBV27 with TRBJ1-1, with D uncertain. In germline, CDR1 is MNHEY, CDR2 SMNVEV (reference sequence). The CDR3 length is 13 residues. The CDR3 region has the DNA TGTGCCCGCAGTTTAAGGGTGAACACTGAAGCTTTCTTT. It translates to CARSLRVNTEAFF.

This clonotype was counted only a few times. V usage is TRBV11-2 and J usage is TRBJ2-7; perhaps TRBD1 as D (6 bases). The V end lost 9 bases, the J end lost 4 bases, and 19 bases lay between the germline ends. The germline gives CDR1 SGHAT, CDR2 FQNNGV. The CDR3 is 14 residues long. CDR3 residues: CASLPHPGVYEQYF. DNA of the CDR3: TGTGCCAGTCTCCCCCATCCAGGGGTTTACGAGCAGTACTTC.

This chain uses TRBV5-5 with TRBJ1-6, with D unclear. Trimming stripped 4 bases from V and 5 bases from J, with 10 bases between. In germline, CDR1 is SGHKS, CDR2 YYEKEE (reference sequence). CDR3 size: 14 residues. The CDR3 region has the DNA TGTGCCAGCAGCCTCACCTACAATAATTCACCCCTCCACTTT. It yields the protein CASSLTYNNSPLHF.

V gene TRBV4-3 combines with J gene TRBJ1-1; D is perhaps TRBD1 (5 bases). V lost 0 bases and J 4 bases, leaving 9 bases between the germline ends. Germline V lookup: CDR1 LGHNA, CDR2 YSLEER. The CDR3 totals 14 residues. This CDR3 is CASSQDGTITEAFF. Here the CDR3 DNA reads TGCGCCAGCAGCCAAGATGGGACGATCACTGAAGCTTTCTTT.

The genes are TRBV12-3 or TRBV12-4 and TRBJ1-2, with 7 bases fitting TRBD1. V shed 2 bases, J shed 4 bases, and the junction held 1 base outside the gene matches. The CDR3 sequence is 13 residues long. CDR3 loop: CASSLHRGYGYTF. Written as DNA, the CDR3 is TGTGCCAGCAGTTTACACAGGGGCTATGGCTACACCTTC.

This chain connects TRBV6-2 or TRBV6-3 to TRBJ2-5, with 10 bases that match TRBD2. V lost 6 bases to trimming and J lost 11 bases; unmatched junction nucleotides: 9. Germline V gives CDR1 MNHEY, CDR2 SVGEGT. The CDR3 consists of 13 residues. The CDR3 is CASRRAGGDEQYF. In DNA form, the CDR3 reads TGTGCCAGCAGGAGAGCGGGGGGGGATGAGCAGTACTTC.

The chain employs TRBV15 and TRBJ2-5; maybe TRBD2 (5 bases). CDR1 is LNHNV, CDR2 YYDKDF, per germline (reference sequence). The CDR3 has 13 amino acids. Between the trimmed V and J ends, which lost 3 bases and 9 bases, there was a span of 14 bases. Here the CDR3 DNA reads TGTGCCACCAGCAGCGGGTACCCCGGGGCCCAGTACTTC. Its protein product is CATSSGYPGAQYF.

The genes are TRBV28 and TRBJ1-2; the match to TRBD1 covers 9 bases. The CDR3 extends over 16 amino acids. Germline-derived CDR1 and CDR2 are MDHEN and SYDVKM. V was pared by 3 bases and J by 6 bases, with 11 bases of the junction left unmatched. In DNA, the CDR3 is TGTGCCAGCAGTTTCTTAGAGACAGGGGGGAGGGATGGCTACACCTTC. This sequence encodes CASSFLETGGRDGYTF.